Presented here are 15 T cell receptor beta chains from one specimen sequenced in a study of identical twins. TCRdb reanalysed the 5' RACE reads using MiXCR and keeps one entry per CDR3 protein. The table lists fewer than 650,000 distinct CDR3 sequences, just under 10% of them singletons. The same data also went into a second study, on yellow fever vaccine responses in identical twins.

The material sequenced was PBMCs. The source of these receptors is a woman younger than 35 in good health.

There are a few counts of this clonotype. The chain has TRBV6-1 and TRBJ1-1, with D perhaps TRBD1 (5 bases). The CDR3 contains 14 residues. The V gene lost 6 bases and the J gene lost 5 bases, with 16 bases spanning the gap. Germline V gene lookup returns CDR1 MNHNS and CDR2 SASEGT. CDR3 in amino acids: CASRPGTEETEAFF. The CDR3, as DNA: TGTGCCAGCAGGCCCGGGACGGAAGAAACTGAAGCTTTCTTT.

The chain employs TRBV20-1 and TRBJ2-7; D remains ambiguous. The germline V gene encodes CDR1 DFQATT and CDR2 SNEGSKA (reference sequence). CDR3 length: 11 amino acids. V was pared by 7 bases and J by 7 bases, with 14 bases between. The CDR3 DNA reads TGCAGTGGTTCGGCCACTCTAGAGCAGTACTTC. It translates to CSGSATLEQYF.

This clonotype was seen a few times. This rearrangement joins TRBV14 to TRBJ2-1; 11 bases are a match to TRBD2. The CDR3 sequence is 16 residues long. The ends lost 3 bases at V and 6 bases at J; junction bases unmatched: 7. Germline V gives CDR1 SGHDN, CDR2 FVKESK. The CDR3 DNA is TGTGCCAGCAGCCACAGGACTAGCGGGTTAATCAATGAGCAGTTCTTC. Translation gives CASSHRTSGLINEQFF.

The chain couples TRBV4-3 to TRBJ2-7; unclear D gene. V lost 0 bases and J lost 3, with 6 bases in between. CDR3 size: 13 residues. Germline assignment: CDR1 LGHNA and CDR2 YSLEER. The CDR3 reads CASSQERIYEQYF. The CDR3 bases are TGCGCCAGCAGCCAAGAGCGGATCTACGAGCAGTACTTC.

This clonotype was observed a few times. V is TRBV6-1 and J is TRBJ1-1; D ambiguous. The V gene's germline CDR1 is MNHNS and CDR2 SASEGT. Trimming removed 0 bases from V and 0 bases from J, with 8 bases in between. The CDR3 loop spans 15 amino acids. CDR3 residues: CASSEALSMNTEAFF. CDR3 sequence (DNA): TGTGCCAGCAGTGAAGCGTTGAGCATGAACACTGAAGCTTTCTTT.

This clonotype was seen ten or more times. The rearrangement links TRBV20-1 to TRBJ2-3, with 7 bases lining up with TRBD1. This CDR3 is 14 amino acids long. Trimming cost V 5 bases and J 0 bases; bases outside gene matches: 5. The germline CDR1 and CDR2 sequences are DFQATT and SNEGSKA (reference sequence). This chain's CDR3 is CSAEDRLSTDTQYF. The CDR3 nucleotides read TGCAGTGCTGAGGACAGGCTCAGCACAGATACGCAGTATTTT.

Many counts were recorded for this clonotype. This chain links TRBV4-3 with TRBJ1-2; D possibly corresponds to TRBD1 (5 bases). Germline-derived CDR1 and CDR2 are LGHNA and YSLEER. V gave up 0 bases and J gave up 4 bases, with 12 bases separating them. The length of the CDR3 is 15 residues. The CDR3 loop is CASSQDYGTAYGYTF. In nucleotides, the CDR3 is TGCGCCAGCAGCCAAGATTATGGGACTGCCTATGGCTACACCTTC.

This clonotype has just a few counts. The V and J genes are TRBV29-1 and TRBJ2-3, with D hard to call. CDR3 size: 12 residues. Trimming shortened V by 6 bases and J by 3 bases, and 10 bases separated the two germline ends. From germline, CDR1 is SQVTM and CDR2 ANQGSEA. The CDR3 DNA reads as TGCAGCGTGGTGAGAATTACAGATACGCAGTATTTT. It translates to CSVVRITDTQYF.

Only a few counts were recorded for this clonotype. The chain carries TRBV10-2 and TRBJ2-5; 7 positions agree with TRBD1. Germline lookup yields CDR1 WSHSY and CDR2 SAAADI. V lost 6 bases to trimming and J lost 0 bases; unmatched junction nucleotides: 7. This CDR3 contains 15 residues. CDR3 DNA: TGCGCCAGCAGGAAGGGACAGCGATACCAAGAGACCCAGTACTTC. Encoded protein: CASRKGQRYQETQYF.

This clonotype appeared many times. V gene TRBV29-1 combines with J gene TRBJ2-1, with 9 bases that match TRBD1. This CDR3 contains 11 residues. Germline trimming cut 7 bases from V and 13 bases from J; bases unmatched to any gene: 8. Germline V gene data show CDR1 as SQVTM and CDR2 as ANQGSEA. This CDR3 is CSAQPGQGQFF. The CDR3 DNA is TGCAGCGCTCAGCCGGGACAGGGACAGTTCTTC.

J is TRBJ2-1 and V is TRBV7-9; D is perhaps TRBD2 (5 bases). The CDR3 consists of 16 residues. V was pared by 1 base and J by 2 bases, with 12 bases between. Germline V lookup: CDR1 SEHNR, CDR2 FQNEAQ (reference sequence). The CDR3 DNA follows: TGTGCCAGCAGCTTAGGCGGGCCCCCCCCCTACAATGAGCAGTTCTTC. Its translation is CASSLGGPPPYNEQFF.

J is TRBJ2-5 and V is TRBV11-3; 11 nucleotides agree with TRBD2. The junction had 10 bases not matched to a gene; V was cut back by 3 bases and J by 4 bases. The CDR3 totals 17 residues. Germline loops: CDR1 SGHNT, CDR2 YENEEA. The DNA for the CDR3 is TGTGCCAGCAGCTTGGACCTAGCGGGGGGTGTCCCAGAGACCCAGTACTTC. Its translation is CASSLDLAGGVPETQYF.

In its sample, this clonotype was seen a few times. The V gene is TRBV5-1, the J gene TRBJ1-1, with unresolved D. V lost 0 bases and J lost 6, with 12 bases in between. The CDR3 length is 14 residues. Germline lookup yields CDR1 SGHRS and CDR2 YFSETQ. The CDR3 loop is CASSLGPEVAEAFF. The CDR3 nucleotides are TGCGCCAGCAGCTTGGGGCCCGAGGTCGCTGAAGCTTTCTTT.

A word on this clonotype: A junction end diverges from the germline sequence, so it may reflect a read error. The chain carries TRBV7-7 and TRBJ2-5, with D perhaps matching TRBD1 or TRBD2 (6 bases each). The length of the CDR3 is 16 residues. Looked up from germline, CDR1 is SSHAT and CDR2 is FNYEAQ (reference sequence). In nucleotides, the CDR3 is TGTGCTAGCAGCTTAATGGGGGGCCCCGCTATCGAGACCCAGTACTTC. It specifies CASSLMGGPAIETQYF.

The chain has TRBV30 and TRBJ2-3; D may match TRBD1 or TRBD2 (5 bases each). This CDR3 comprises 12 residues. V lost 3 bases and J lost 5, with 9 bases in between. Germline V gene sequence: CDR1 GTSNPN, CDR2 SVGIG (reference sequence). CDR3 coding DNA: TGTGCCTGGAGCGCTGGGGGAGATACGCAGTATTTT. It encodes CAWSAGGDTQYF.